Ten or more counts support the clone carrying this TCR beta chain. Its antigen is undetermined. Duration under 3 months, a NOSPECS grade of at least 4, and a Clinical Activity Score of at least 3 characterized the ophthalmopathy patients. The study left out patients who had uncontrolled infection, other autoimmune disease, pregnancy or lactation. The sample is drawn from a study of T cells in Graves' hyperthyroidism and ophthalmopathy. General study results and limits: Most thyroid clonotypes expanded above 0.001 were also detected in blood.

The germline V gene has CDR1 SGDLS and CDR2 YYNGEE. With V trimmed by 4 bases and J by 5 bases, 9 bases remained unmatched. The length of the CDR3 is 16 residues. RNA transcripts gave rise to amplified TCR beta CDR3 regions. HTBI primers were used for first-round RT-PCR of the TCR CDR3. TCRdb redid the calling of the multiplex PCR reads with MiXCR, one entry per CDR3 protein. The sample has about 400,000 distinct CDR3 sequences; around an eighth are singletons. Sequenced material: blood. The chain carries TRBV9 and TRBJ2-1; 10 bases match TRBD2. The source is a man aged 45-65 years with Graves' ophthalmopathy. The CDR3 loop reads CASSFTGTSANNEQFF. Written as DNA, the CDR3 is TGTGCCAGCAGCTTCACCGGGACTAGCGCCAACAATGAGCAGTTCTTC. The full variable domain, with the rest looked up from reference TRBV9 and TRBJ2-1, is DSGVTQTPKHLITATGQRVTLRCSPRSGDLSVYWYQQSLDQGLQFLIQYYNGEERAKGNILERFSAQQFPDLHSELNLSSLELGDSALYFCASSFTGTSANNEQFFGPGTRLTVL.